This entry is about one T cell receptor (beta chain). The data originate from a study of T cell responses to AZD1222 COVID-19 vaccine. The CDR3 covers 14 residues. Unmatched junction bases numbered 5, after V lost 6 bases and J lost 1 base. Per the germline V gene, CDR1 is ENHRY and CDR2 is SYGVKD. Profiled with immunoSEQ multiplex PCR; TCRdb holds only in-frame clones, not every one. The table includes some 130,000 clones, 88% detected once. This sequence joins TRBV10-3 and TRBJ2-7, with 8 bases matching TRBD2. The sample consisted of peripheral blood, taken on day 0 of MenACWY control vaccination. This clonotype was obtained from an adult in good health. The CDR3 here is CAISSTSVSYEQYF. The CDR3 DNA reads TGTGCCATCAGCTCGACTAGCGTGTCCTACGAGCAGTACTTC.